A selection of T cell receptor beta chains follows, all from one sample in a study of tumor-infiltrating lymphocytes in primary liver carcinoma. TCRdb redid the calling of the multiplex PCR reads with MiXCR, one entry per CDR3 protein. The table includes approximately 300,000 distinct CDR3 sequences, roughly 60% detected once. The specimen sequenced was peripheral blood. These receptors all come from a middle-aged man with primary liver carcinoma and hepatitis B virus infection. Each CDR3 is given with its conserved first and last residue. The D gene is left open where the match is weak. Clone size is shown for a subset of rows, as once, few, many or a class of expanded clone.

CDR3 DNA: TGTGCCAGCAGCTTAGGGGGCGGGCCCACAGATACGCAGTATTTT
CDR3 protein: CASSLGGGPTDTQYF
D gene: -
J gene: TRBJ2-3
clone size: medium-sized
V gene: TRBV11-2

CDR3 DNA: TGTGCCTGGAGTGTACCAGCGGGGTTCCACGAGCAGTACTTC
CDR3 protein: CAWSVPAGFHEQYF
D gene: TRBD2
J gene: TRBJ2-7
clone size: few
V gene: TRBV30

CDR3 DNA: TGTGCCAGCAGCTTAGCCCCGTTCTACGAGCAGTACTTC
CDR3 protein: CASSLAPFYEQYF
D gene: -
J gene: TRBJ2-7
clone size: -
V gene: TRBV7-8

CDR3 DNA: TGCGCCAGTAGCCAAGATATACTAGCGGGCAGCTCCTACGAGCGGTACTTC
CDR3 protein: CASSQDILAGSSYERYF
D gene: TRBD2
J gene: TRBJ2-7
clone size: -
V gene: TRBV4-1

CDR3 DNA: TGCAGTGCCTTGATCTATAGCAATCAGCCCCAGCATTTT
CDR3 protein: CSALIYSNQPQHF
D gene: -
J gene: TRBJ1-5
clone size: -
V gene: TRBV20-1

CDR3 DNA: TGTGCCAGCAGCAACTCCTACGAGCAGTACTTC
CDR3 protein: CASSNSYEQYF
D gene: -
J gene: TRBJ2-7
clone size: many
V gene: TRBV12-3/TRBV12-4

CDR3 DNA: TGTGACAGCAGCTTGGCAGCCGGTCAAGAGACCCAGTACTTC
CDR3 protein: CDSSLAAGQETQYF
D gene: -
J gene: TRBJ2-5
clone size: -
V gene: TRBV5-4

CDR3 DNA: TGCGCCAGCAGCTTAGCAGGGCATAGCACAGATACGCAGTATTTT
CDR3 protein: CASSLAGHSTDTQYF
D gene: -
J gene: TRBJ2-3
clone size: -
V gene: TRBV5-1

CDR3 DNA: TGCGCCAGCAGCCCCGTTGAGAGGATTGGCAACCAGCCCCAGCATTTT
CDR3 protein: CASSPVERIGNQPQHF
D gene: -
J gene: TRBJ1-5
clone size: once
V gene: TRBV4-1

CDR3 DNA: TGCGCCAGCAGCTCCTACATGGACGGGACCTACGAGCAGTACTTC
CDR3 protein: CASSSYMDGTYEQYF
D gene: -
J gene: TRBJ2-7
clone size: -
V gene: TRBV5-1

CDR3 DNA: TGCAGCGTTGAAGATACGGGGGGCACAGATACGCAGTATTTT
CDR3 protein: CSVEDTGGTDTQYF
D gene: -
J gene: TRBJ2-3
clone size: -
V gene: TRBV29-1

CDR3 DNA: TGCAGTGCTAGGCTCAGCGGAACTAACTATGGCTACACCTTC
CDR3 protein: CSARLSGTNYGYTF
D gene: -
J gene: TRBJ1-2
clone size: -
V gene: TRBV20-1

CDR3 DNA: TGTGCCAGCAGATACAGGGTGCCCATGAACACTGAAGCTTTCTTT
CDR3 protein: CASRYRVPMNTEAFF
D gene: -
J gene: TRBJ1-1
clone size: few
V gene: TRBV12-3/TRBV12-4

CDR3 DNA: TGTGCCAGCAGATTAGAAGCGGGGCTCACAGATACGCAGTATTTT
CDR3 protein: CASRLEAGLTDTQYF
D gene: TRBD2
J gene: TRBJ2-3
clone size: -
V gene: TRBV11-2

CDR3 DNA: TGTGCCAGCAGTCCGCCTGGGGGCAGCGTCCTGACTTTC
CDR3 protein: CASSPPGGSVLTF
D gene: -
J gene: TRBJ2-6
clone size: -
V gene: TRBV6-5

CDR3 DNA: TGTGCCAGCAGCTCCCGAGGACAGAGCACAGATACGCAGTATTTT
CDR3 protein: CASSSRGQSTDTQYF
D gene: -
J gene: TRBJ2-3
clone size: -
V gene: TRBV5-6

CDR3 DNA: TGTGCCAGCAGTTACCGAGGGGGGCACATGGCCAAAAACATTCAGTACTTC
CDR3 protein: CASSYRGGHMAKNIQYF
D gene: -
J gene: TRBJ2-4
clone size: few
V gene: TRBV6-6

CDR3 DNA: TGTGCCACCACTGATTTTTCCAGGGGGCTGGTAGAGCAGTTCTTC
CDR3 protein: CATTDFSRGLVEQFF
D gene: TRBD1
J gene: TRBJ2-1
clone size: once
V gene: TRBV24-1

CDR3 DNA: TGTGCCAGCAGCCCCGTACCGGGAGCGTATTACAAAGAGCAGTTCTTC
CDR3 protein: CASSPVPGAYYKEQFF
D gene: -
J gene: TRBJ2-1
clone size: -
V gene: TRBV11-1

CDR3 DNA: TGTGCCAGCAGCCCAGGGGGGGGGGCGGGGGGTGAGCAGTTCTTC
CDR3 protein: CASSPGGGAGGEQFF
D gene: -
J gene: TRBJ2-1
clone size: -
V gene: TRBV11-2

CDR3 DNA: TGTGCCAGGAGCTCCAATCGGACTAGTGGGTGGGAGACCCAGTACTTC
CDR3 protein: CARSSNRTSGWETQYF
D gene: TRBD2
J gene: TRBJ2-5
clone size: -
V gene: TRBV11-2

CDR3 DNA: TGTGCCAACAGTTATTCACGCGGGAGGCTTCGGGACAATGAGCAGTTCTTC
CDR3 protein: CANSYSRGRLRDNEQFF
D gene: TRBD2
J gene: TRBJ2-1
clone size: -
V gene: TRBV6-2/TRBV6-3

CDR3 DNA: TGTGCCAGCAGCTCTGGGACTACAGGAGGGGTGCACAATGAGCAGCTCTTC
CDR3 protein: CASSSGTTGGVHNEQLF
D gene: TRBD2
J gene: TRBJ2-1
clone size: -
V gene: TRBV11-2

CDR3 DNA: TGTGTCAGCAGCTTAGAACCGACAGGCCTTGAAGCTTTCTTT
CDR3 protein: CVSSLEPTGLEAFF
D gene: -
J gene: TRBJ1-1
clone size: once
V gene: TRBV11-2

CDR3 DNA: TGCGCCAGCAGCTCTCCGCTACAGATAAGTGAAAAACTGTTTTTT
CDR3 protein: CASSSPLQISEKLFF
D gene: -
J gene: TRBJ1-4
clone size: -
V gene: TRBV4-1

CDR3 DNA: TGTGCCAGCAGTTTTGTGACTACGTTAAAAGAGACCCAGTACTTC
CDR3 protein: CASSFVTTLKETQYF
D gene: -
J gene: TRBJ2-5
clone size: once
V gene: TRBV28

CDR3 DNA: TGTGCCAGCAGACGGCGAGGGGTGATAATAGAGACCCAGTACTTC
CDR3 protein: CASRRRGVIIETQYF
D gene: -
J gene: TRBJ2-5
clone size: many
V gene: TRBV6-2/TRBV6-3

CDR3 DNA: TGCAGCGTTGATGAGGTAGGAGGTGAGCAGTTCTTC
CDR3 protein: CSVDEVGGEQFF
D gene: -
J gene: TRBJ2-1
clone size: -
V gene: TRBV29-1

CDR3 DNA: TGTGCCTGGAGTCAGGGACTAGCGGGATACAATGAGCAGTTCTTC
CDR3 protein: CAWSQGLAGYNEQFF
D gene: TRBD2
J gene: TRBJ2-1
clone size: -
V gene: TRBV30

CDR3 DNA: TGTGCCAGTAACTTTGAACACAGCTACCAAGAGACCCAGTACTTC
CDR3 protein: CASNFEHSYQETQYF
D gene: -
J gene: TRBJ2-5
clone size: once
V gene: TRBV12-1

CDR3 DNA: TGTGCCAGCACTTCGGGCAGGGCCGGCGCCGGGGAGCTGTTTTTT
CDR3 protein: CASTSGRAGAGELFF
D gene: -
J gene: TRBJ2-2
clone size: many
V gene: TRBV6-1

CDR3 DNA: TGTGCCATCAGTGAAGGACAGGGTAATTCACCCCTCCACTTT
CDR3 protein: CAISEGQGNSPLHF
D gene: TRBD1
J gene: TRBJ1-6
clone size: few
V gene: TRBV10-3

CDR3 DNA: TGCGGCGCTGCCGGAGGGTGGGAGACCCAGTACTTC
CDR3 protein: CGAAGGWETQYF
D gene: -
J gene: TRBJ2-5
clone size: -
V gene: TRBV29-1

CDR3 DNA: TGCAGCGTTGAGGGGGGTTCCACAGATACGCAGTATTTT
CDR3 protein: CSVEGGSTDTQYF
D gene: -
J gene: TRBJ2-3
clone size: many
V gene: TRBV29-1

CDR3 DNA: TGTGCCAGCAGCCAAGATAGGGTTAACACCTACGAGCAGTACTTC
CDR3 protein: CASSQDRVNTYEQYF
D gene: -
J gene: TRBJ2-7
clone size: many
V gene: TRBV14

CDR3 DNA: TGTGCCAGCAGGTCGACCGGGCCTGGGGCCAACGTCCTGACTTTC
CDR3 protein: CASRSTGPGANVLTF
D gene: -
J gene: TRBJ2-6
clone size: -
V gene: TRBV6-5

CDR3 DNA: TGCGCTAGCAGCCAAGATCGGGAGGGAGGAGGGGAGCTGTTTTTT
CDR3 protein: CASSQDREGGGELFF
D gene: TRBD2
J gene: TRBJ2-2
clone size: -
V gene: TRBV4-3

CDR3 DNA: TGCGCCAGCAGCTTGTTGGGGTGGCATGAGCAGTTCTTC
CDR3 protein: CASSLLGWHEQFF
D gene: -
J gene: TRBJ2-1
clone size: -
V gene: TRBV5-1

CDR3 DNA: TGTGCCAGCAGCTTGGAATCGTGGCGGGTCGGTAAGACCCAGTACTTC
CDR3 protein: CASSLESWRVGKTQYF
D gene: -
J gene: TRBJ2-5
clone size: -
V gene: TRBV5-6

CDR3 DNA: TGTACCAGCAACCGCGGGGACGACACCGGGGAGCTGTTCTTT
CDR3 protein: CTSNRGDDTGELFF
D gene: -
J gene: TRBJ2-2
clone size: -
V gene: TRBV11-2

CDR3 DNA: TGTGCCAGCAGTTCCCACGGGTGGGACTCCTGCGAGCAGCACTTC
CDR3 protein: CASSSHGWDSCEQHF
D gene: -
J gene: TRBJ2-7
clone size: -
V gene: TRBV28

CDR3 DNA: TGCGCCAGCAGCCAAGAGTCAGCGACCCAATACAATGAGCAGTTCTTC
CDR3 protein: CASSQESATQYNEQFF
D gene: -
J gene: TRBJ2-1
clone size: many
V gene: TRBV4-1

CDR3 DNA: TGTGCCAGCAGCTTAGTCGCTAGCGTGAGAGGCGGCTACGAACAGTACTTC
CDR3 protein: CASSLVASVRGGYEQYF
D gene: -
J gene: TRBJ2-7
clone size: -
V gene: TRBV11-2

CDR3 DNA: TGTGCCAGCACTGGGAGTAGCGGGCCGAATGAGCAGTTCTTC
CDR3 protein: CASTGSSGPNEQFF
D gene: -
J gene: TRBJ2-1
clone size: -
V gene: TRBV21-1

CDR3 DNA: TGTGCCAGCAGCTTGGGTCCTCTGAACACCGGGGAGCTGTTTTTT
CDR3 protein: CASSLGPLNTGELFF
D gene: -
J gene: TRBJ2-2
clone size: many
V gene: TRBV5-4

CDR3 DNA: TGTGCCAGCAGTATAGGTTCGGACACTGAAGCTTTCTTT
CDR3 protein: CASSIGSDTEAFF
D gene: -
J gene: TRBJ1-1
clone size: many
V gene: TRBV6-1

CDR3 DNA: TGTGCCAGCAGCCGATCACTAGCGGGAGCGAACTCCGAGCAGTACTTC
CDR3 protein: CASSRSLAGANSEQYF
D gene: TRBD2
J gene: TRBJ2-7
clone size: many
V gene: TRBV12-3/TRBV12-4

CDR3 DNA: TGTGCCAGCAGGGGACAGGTTGGAGACACCATATATTTT
CDR3 protein: CASRGQVGDTIYF
D gene: TRBD1
J gene: TRBJ1-3
clone size: few
V gene: TRBV6-5

CDR3 DNA: TGTGCCAGCAGCTTAGTTCGGGGGGGAAACAGTGGAGTTTTCTTT
CDR3 protein: CASSLVRGGNSGVFF
D gene: -
J gene: TRBJ1-1
clone size: -
V gene: TRBV11-2

CDR3 DNA: TGTGCCAGCAGCTCCCCGGGACTAGCGGGGGTAAACTCCTACGAGCAGTACTTC
CDR3 protein: CASSSPGLAGVNSYEQYF
D gene: TRBD2
J gene: TRBJ2-7
clone size: -
V gene: TRBV7-8

CDR3 DNA: TGTGCCAGCAGCTTACAGGGGATGCACACTGAAGCTCTCTTT
CDR3 protein: CASSLQGMHTEALF
D gene: -
J gene: TRBJ1-1
clone size: -
V gene: TRBV11-2

CDR3 DNA: TGCAGCGTTCACGCTAGCGGGAGTGGGCCTGAGCAGTTCTTC
CDR3 protein: CSVHASGSGPEQFF
D gene: TRBD2
J gene: TRBJ2-1
clone size: many
V gene: TRBV29-1

CDR3 DNA: TGTGCCAGCAGCCAAGACCTGGGGAGCTCCTACAATGAGCAGTCCTTC
CDR3 protein: CASSQDLGSSYNEQSF
D gene: -
J gene: TRBJ2-1
clone size: -
V gene: TRBV11-2

CDR3 DNA: TGTGCCAGCAGCTTAGCGGGACTAGCGGGAGAAGGAGATACGCAGTATTTT
CDR3 protein: CASSLAGLAGEGDTQYF
D gene: TRBD2
J gene: TRBJ2-3
clone size: -
V gene: TRBV7-9

CDR3 DNA: TGTGCCTGGAGAGTGGTCGACACTGAAGCTTTCTTT
CDR3 protein: CAWRVVDTEAFF
D gene: -
J gene: TRBJ1-1
clone size: few
V gene: TRBV30

CDR3 DNA: TGTGCCAGCAGCCCTCGGTTGGGGGGACAGGGGGCAACCGATACGCAGTATTTT
CDR3 protein: CASSPRLGGQGATDTQYF
D gene: TRBD1
J gene: TRBJ2-3
clone size: few
V gene: TRBV11-1

CDR3 DNA: TGTGCCAGCAGTCCCCGCAGTCCAACCTACGAGCAGCACTTC
CDR3 protein: CASSPRSPTYEQHF
D gene: -
J gene: TRBJ2-7
clone size: -
V gene: TRBV12-3/TRBV12-4

CDR3 DNA: TGTGCCAACAGTACCACACAGGGGGGAGAGACCCAGTACTTC
CDR3 protein: CANSTTQGGETQYF
D gene: TRBD1
J gene: TRBJ2-5
clone size: -
V gene: TRBV12-3/TRBV12-4

CDR3 DNA: TGTGCCAGCAGTTATACCGGGTCGGACAATGAGCAGTTCTTC
CDR3 protein: CASSYTGSDNEQFF
D gene: -
J gene: TRBJ2-1
clone size: -
V gene: TRBV6-6